What follows are 7 T cell receptor beta chains derived from one specimen sequenced in a study of T cell repertoires in cytomegalovirus infection. A single record per CDR3 protein comes from TCRdb applying MiXCR to the reads. Counted here are a few hundred thousand distinct CDR3 sequences, 15% to 20% occurring once; the ten biggest clones make up roughly half. Sequenced input: CD8+ T cells from PBMCs. These receptors were obtained from a human donor in good health (CMV status not recorded). Some clones in this sample may be carry-over from other donors' samples.

There are many counts of this clonotype. The V gene is TRBV7-2, the J gene TRBJ2-5; TRBD2 matches 10 bases. The germline V gene encodes CDR1 SGHTA and CDR2 FQGNSA. This CDR3 comprises 16 residues. The trim removed 2 bases at V and 4 bases at J, leaving 7 bases unmatched. CDR3 DNA sequence: TGTGCCAGCAGCTTATCTTTGGGACTAGCGTTAGAGACCCAGTACTTC. This gives the protein CASSLSLGLALETQYF. The full variable domain, its missing parts supplied by reference TRBV7-2 and TRBJ2-5, is GAGVSQSPSNKVTEKGKDVELRCDPISGHTALYWYRQSLGQGLEFLIYFQGNSAPDKSGLPSDRFSAERTGGSVSTLTIQRTQQEDSAVYLCASSLSLGLALETQYFGPGTRLLVL.

V gene TRBV5-6 combines with J gene TRBJ1-2, with D perhaps TRBD1 (5 bases). With 5 bases removed from V and 8 bases from J, the gap between germline ends came to 22 bases. Per germline, CDR1 SGHDT and CDR2 YYEEEE. This CDR3 has 15 residues. DNA of the CDR3: TGTGCCAGCAGTTGGGGCCTTGGGGCCTCGTCGGGCTACACCTTC. Residues: CASSWGLGASSGYTF.

In this sample, this clonotype turned up many times. The chain uses TRBV6-5 and TRBJ2-3; 10 bases match TRBD2. The length of the CDR3 is 17 residues. Unmatched junction bases numbered 6, after V lost 2 bases and J lost 1 base. CDR1 and CDR2 from the germline V gene are MNHEY and SVGAGI. CDR3 sequence (DNA): TGTGCCAGCAGTTACGGCGTAGCGGGGGGCCGCACAGATACGCAGTATTTT. This sequence encodes CASSYGVAGGRTDTQYF.

This clonotype was seen at least ten times. CDR3 sequence (DNA): TGTGCCAGCAGCCTTGGTCTAGCGGGGAGCCATGAGCAGTTCTTC. It encodes CASSLGLAGSHEQFF. The chain joins TRBV11-2 to TRBJ2-1; 9 bases are a match to TRBD2. The CDR3 has 15 amino acids. Looked up from germline, CDR1 is SGHAT and CDR2 is FQNNGV. V lost 5 bases to trimming and J lost 8 bases; unmatched junction nucleotides: 10. The complete variable domain, with remaining parts taken from reference TRBV11-2 and TRBJ2-1, reads EAGVAQSPRYKIIEKRQSVAFWCNPISGHATLYWYQQILGQGPKLLIQFQNNGVVDDSQLPKDRFSAERLKGVDSTLKIQPAKLEDSAVYLCASSLGLAGSHEQFFGPGTRLTVL.

Ten or more counts support this clonotype. The chain recombines TRBV7-2 with TRBJ2-1; 9 bases fit TRBD2. Germline V gives CDR1 SGHTA, CDR2 FQGNSA. The CDR3 is made up of 15 amino acids. V gave up 5 bases and J gave up 5 bases; unmatched junction bases: 7. CDR3 sequence reads: CASSPNSGGHNEQFF. CDR3 in DNA: TGTGCCAGCAGCCCAAATAGCGGGGGACACAATGAGCAGTTCTTC.

This clonotype appeared many times. The rearrangement links TRBV7-9 to TRBJ1-1; no definite D call. The CDR3 runs 12 residues. Germline V CDR1 and CDR2: SEHNR, FQNEAQ (reference sequence). V was clipped by 8 bases and J by 0 bases, with 7 bases between them. This CDR3 reads CASAEVNTEAFF. CDR3 bases: TGTGCCAGCGCGGAAGTGAACACTGAAGCTTTCTTT.

Many counts were recorded for this clonotype. The V call is TRBV7-6, the J call TRBJ2-3; D may be TRBD2 (5 bases). In germline, CDR1 is SGHVS, CDR2 FNYEAQ. The ends were cut back, 1 base at V and 0 bases at J, with 8 bases in the middle. The CDR3 totals 15 residues. The CDR3 nucleotides read TGTGCCAGCAGCTTAGTGACGGGAAGCACAGATACGCAGTATTTT. Protein sequence: CASSLVTGSTDTQYF.